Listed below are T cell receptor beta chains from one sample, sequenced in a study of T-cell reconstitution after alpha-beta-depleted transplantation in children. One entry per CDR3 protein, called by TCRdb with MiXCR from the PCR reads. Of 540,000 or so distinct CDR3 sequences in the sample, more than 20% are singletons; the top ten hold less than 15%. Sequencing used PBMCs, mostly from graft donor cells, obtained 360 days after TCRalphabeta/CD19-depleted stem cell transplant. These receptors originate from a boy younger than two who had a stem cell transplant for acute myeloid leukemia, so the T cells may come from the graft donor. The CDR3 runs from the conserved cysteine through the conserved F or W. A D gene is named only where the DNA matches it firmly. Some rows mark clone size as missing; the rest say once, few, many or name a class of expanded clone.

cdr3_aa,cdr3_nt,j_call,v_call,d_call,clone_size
CASSQDLGVESTDTQYF,TGTGCCAGCAGCCAAGATTTGGGGGTCGAGAGCACAGATACGCAGTATTTT,TRBJ2-3,TRBV4-2,NA,many
CATHRTGQETQYF,TGTGCCACCCACAGGACAGGCCAAGAGACCCAGTACTTC,TRBJ2-5,TRBV6-1,TRBD1,few
CSARVINSEQYF,TGCAGTGCTAGGGTGATAAACAGCGAGCAGTACTTC,TRBJ2-7,TRBV20-1,NA,few
CSARGQEHQPQHF,TGCAGTGCTAGAGGTCAGGAGCATCAGCCCCAGCATTTT,TRBJ1-5,TRBV20-1,NA,many
CASSRLPGNNEQFF,TGCGCCAGCTCTCGCCTCCCGGGCAACAATGAGCAGTTCTTC,TRBJ2-1,TRBV5-1,NA,many
CASSLRDAALHF,TGTGCCAGCAGCTTACGCGACGCAGCCCTCCACTTT,TRBJ1-6,TRBV7-9,NA,NA
CSARETSGGRETQYF,TGCAGTGCTAGAGAGACGAGCGGGGGGAGAGAGACCCAGTACTTC,TRBJ2-5,TRBV20-1,TRBD2,few
CSARDLSYNEQFF,TGCAGTGCTAGAGATTTGAGCTACAATGAGCAGTTCTTC,TRBJ2-1,TRBV20-1,NA,many
CASSYPASGGPWEEQFF,TGTGCCAGCAGTTACCCAGCTAGCGGGGGGCCGTGGGAGGAGCAGTTCTTC,TRBJ2-1,TRBV6-5,TRBD2,few
CASRLGTHGYTF,TGTGCCAGCAGGCTAGGGACACATGGCTACACCTTC,TRBJ1-2,TRBV27,NA,few